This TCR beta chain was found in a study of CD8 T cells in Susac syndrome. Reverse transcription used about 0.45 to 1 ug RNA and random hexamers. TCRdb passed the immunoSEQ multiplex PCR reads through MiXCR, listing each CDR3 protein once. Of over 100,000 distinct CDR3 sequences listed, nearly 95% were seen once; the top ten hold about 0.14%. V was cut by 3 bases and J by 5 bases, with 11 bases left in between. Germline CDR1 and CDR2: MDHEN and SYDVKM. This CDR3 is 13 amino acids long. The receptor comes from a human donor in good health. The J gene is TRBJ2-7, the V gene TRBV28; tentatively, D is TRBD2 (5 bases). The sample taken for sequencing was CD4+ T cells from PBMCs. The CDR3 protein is CASSFRGFNEQYF. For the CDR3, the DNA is TGTGCCAGCAGTTTCAGAGGGTTCAACGAGCAGTACTTC. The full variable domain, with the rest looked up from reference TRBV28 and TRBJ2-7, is DVKVTQSSRYLVKRTGEKVFLECVQDMDHENMFWYRQDPGLGLRLIYFSYDVKMKEKGDIPEGYSVSREKKERFSLILESASTNQTSMYLCASSFRGFNEQYFGPGTRLTVT.